One and the same sample provided the 27 T cell receptor beta chains below, sequenced in a study of blood T cell repertoires in COVID-19. Measured with immunoSEQ multiplex PCR; TCRdb has only the in-frame clones, and not every one. The sample carries about 200,000 clones, under 90% recorded once. Specimen: peripheral blood. These receptors originate from a man aged 55 to 70 with acute or convalescent COVID-19.

In this sample, this clone turned up a few times. The V gene is TRBV5-6, the J gene TRBJ2-4; 10 nucleotides match TRBD1. The CDR3 is made up of 15 amino acids. The germline V gene encodes CDR1 SGHDT and CDR2 YYEEEE. Trimming took 3 bases from V and 7 from J; bases not matched to a gene: 7. The CDR3 reads CASSSTGTGDNIQYF. CDR3 DNA sequence: TGTGCCAGCAGCTCTACCGGGACAGGGGATAACATTCAGTACTTC.

This chain uses TRBV3-1 (or the pseudogene TRBV3-2) with TRBJ1-4; a possible D gene is TRBD1 (6 bases). There are 16 residues in the CDR3. Between the trimmed V and J ends, which lost 5 bases and 2 bases, there was a span of 15 bases. Germline-derived CDR1 and CDR2 are LGHDT and YNNKEL (reference sequence). The CDR3 sequence is CASSKGPRGTNEKLFF. In DNA form, the CDR3 reads TGTGCCAGCAGCAAAGGCCCCAGGGGTACTAATGAAAAACTGTTTTTT.

The V call is TRBV9, the J call TRBJ1-2; 7 bases align to TRBD1. The length of the CDR3 is 13 residues. The junction had 4 bases not matched to a gene; V was cut back by 3 bases and J by 5 bases. CDR1 SGDLS and CDR2 YYNGEE come from the germline V gene. The CDR3 DNA sequence: TGTGCCAGCAGCGGGGTACAGGGGTATGGCTACACCTTC. Encoded protein: CASSGVQGYGYTF.

The chain's CDR3 is CASSLRTGALGETQYF. CDR3 sequence (DNA): TGTGCCAGCTCACTTAGGACAGGGGCCCTCGGAGAGACCCAGTACTTC. The V and J genes are TRBV18 and TRBJ2-5; TRBD1 matches at 9 bases. CDR3 length: 16 residues. Germline loops: CDR1 KGHSH, CDR2 LQKENI. V lost 4 bases to trimming and J lost 4 bases; unmatched junction nucleotides: 10.

The CDR3, as DNA: TGTGCCAGTAGCCTAACCCGGGGGAGCTCCTACAATGAGCAGTTCTTC. Translated, it gives CASSLTRGSSYNEQFF. The chain is built from TRBV19 and TRBJ2-1, with D perhaps TRBD2 (6 bases). This CDR3 has 16 residues. CDR1 is LNHDA, CDR2 SQIVND, per germline (reference sequence). Trimming left V 6 bases short and J 0 bases short, with 15 bases between.

With regard to this clone: A read error may produce the germline difference seen at one junction end. The rearrangement joins TRBV27 to TRBJ2-1, with D maybe TRBD1 (6 bases). The CDR3 runs to 11 residues. Germline values: CDR1 MNHEY, CDR2 SMNVEV (reference sequence). The CDR3 DNA is TGTGCCGGCAGGGGTGGAGATGAGCAGTTCTTC. This sequence encodes CAGRGGDEQFF.

The chain carries TRBV27 and TRBJ2-1; 13 nucleotides match TRBD2. The ends lost 3 bases at V and 4 bases at J; junction bases unmatched: 0. CDR1 is MNHEY, CDR2 SMNVEV, per germline (reference sequence). This CDR3 has 15 amino acids. CDR3 nucleotide sequence: TGTGCCAGCAGTTTGGGACTAGCGGGATACAATGAGCAGTTCTTC. This gives the protein CASSLGLAGYNEQFF.

The chain links TRBV5-1 to TRBJ2-2, with D perhaps matching TRBD2 (6 bases). The germline gives CDR1 SGHRS, CDR2 YFSETQ. The CDR3 extends over 15 amino acids. The V end was cut by 4 bases, the J end by 7 bases, with 17 bases between. The CDR3 DNA reads as TGCGCCAGCAGCCCCACCTCTAGCGTTGGCGGGGAGCTGTTTTTT. Protein: CASSPTSSVGGELFF.

This chain uses TRBV28 with TRBJ1-1; perhaps TRBD1 as D (5 bases). The germline V gene has CDR1 MDHEN and CDR2 SYDVKM. Trimming took 2 bases from V and 4 from J, leaving 8 bases between them. The CDR3 runs 13 residues. The CDR3 DNA sequence: TGTGCCAGCAGTTTACAGGGTGGCACTGAAGCTTTCTTT. Translated, it gives CASSLQGGTEAFF.

This chain joins TRBV10-1 and TRBJ2-3; no clear D gene. Germline assignment: CDR1 WNHNN and CDR2 SYGVQD (reference sequence). There are 15 residues in the CDR3. V was clipped by 6 bases and J by 2 bases, with 15 bases between them. Written as DNA, the CDR3 is TGCGCCAGCAGCCCCGAGCCTGCCACCACAGATACGCAGTATTTT. This gives the protein CASSPEPATTDTQYF.

V gene TRBV2 combines with J gene TRBJ2-1; TRBD2 matches at 14 bases. The CDR3 totals 16 residues. V shed 5 bases, J shed 9 bases, and the junction held 9 bases outside the gene matches. Looked up from germline, CDR1 is SNHLY and CDR2 is FYNNEI. This chain's CDR3 is CASSHPGLAGALEQFF. Here the CDR3 DNA reads TGTGCCAGCAGTCACCCGGGACTAGCGGGAGCCCTTGAGCAGTTCTTC. The full variable domain, rest sourced from reference TRBV2 and TRBJ2-1, is EPEVTQTPSHQVTQMGQEVILRCVPISNHLYFYWYRQILGQKVEFLVSFYNNEISEKSEIFDDQFSVERPDGSNFTLKIRSTKLEDSAMYFCASSHPGLAGALEQFFGPGTRLTVL.

The genes are TRBV6-4 and TRBJ1-5, with D hard to call. The V gene's germline CDR1 is MRHNA and CDR2 SNTAGT. The CDR3 consists of 14 residues. V lost 2 bases to trimming and J lost 6 bases, with 11 bases between them. The CDR3 loop reads CASSDGTAGQPQHF. The CDR3 DNA is TGTGCCAGCAGTGACGGAACGGCAGGTCAGCCCCAGCATTTT.

J is TRBJ1-2 and V is TRBV29-1; 7 positions match TRBD1. CDR1 and CDR2 from the germline V gene are SQVTM and ANQGSEA. The ends lost 2 bases at V and 0 bases at J; junction bases unmatched: 12. This CDR3 has 17 amino acids. Written as DNA, the CDR3 is TGCAGCGTTGAAATCTGGGGAAGGGGGCGGACTAACTATGGCTACACCTTC. Translated: CSVEIWGRGRTNYGYTF. Full variable domain (remainder filled in from reference TRBV29-1 and TRBJ1-2): SAVISQKPSRDICQRGTSLTIQCQVDSQVTMMFWYRQQPGQSLTLIATANQGSEATYESGFVIDKFPISRPNLTFSTLTVSNMSPEDSSIYLCSVEIWGRGRTNYGYTFGSGTRLTVV.

The chain carries TRBV7-9 and TRBJ1-2; tentative D call: TRBD1 (5 bases). The germline V gene encodes CDR1 SEHNR and CDR2 FQNEAQ (reference sequence). V gave up 4 bases and J gave up 7 bases, with 13 bases separating them. The CDR3 has 13 residues. The CDR3 nucleotides are TGTGCCAGCAGCTCCCGCGGGGGGGGTGGCTACACCTTC. The encoded protein is CASSSRGGGGYTF.

The V call is TRBV19, the J call TRBJ2-1; tentatively, D is TRBD2 (5 bases). Germline CDR1 and CDR2: LNHDA and SQIVND (reference sequence). CDR3 size: 15 residues. The V and J ends lost 7 bases and 3 bases respectively, with 16 bases between them. CDR3 residues: CASMRAWSHYNEQFF. DNA for the CDR3: TGTGCCAGTATGAGGGCCTGGTCCCACTACAATGAGCAGTTCTTC.

This clone has just a few counts. The genes are TRBV3-1 (or the pseudogene TRBV3-2) and TRBJ2-1; TRBD2 agrees at 8 bases. The CDR3 consists of 14 residues. The J segment lost 5 bases and the V segment lost 4 bases, leaving 4 bases of the junction unmatched. Per the germline V gene, CDR1 is LGHDT and CDR2 is YNNKEL (reference sequence). The CDR3 here is CASSRTSRNNEQFF. CDR3 nucleotide sequence: TGTGCCAGCAGCCGGACTAGCAGAAACAATGAGCAGTTCTTC.

This clone was seen a handful of times. This sequence joins TRBV7-2 and TRBJ1-1, with 7 bases fitting TRBD1. In germline, CDR1 is SGHTA, CDR2 FQGNSA. Trimming cost V 5 bases and J 8 bases; bases outside gene matches: 11. The CDR3 is 14 amino acids. The CDR3 nucleotides are TGTGCCAGCAGCCGTAGGACAGGCGATTGGGAAGCTTTCTTT. Its translation is CASSRRTGDWEAFF.

In regard to this clone: Germline is not matched at one junction end, which may reflect a read error. V and J are TRBV5-4 and TRBJ1-2; no firm D call. The CDR3 is 14 amino acids. Germline lookup yields CDR1 SGHNT and CDR2 YYREEE (reference sequence). CDR3 region: CASTLGGSLYGYTF. CDR3 bases: TGTGCCAGCACCTTGGGAGGGTCTCTCTATGGCTACACCTTC.

CDR3 in amino acids: CASSPRAGVQETQYF. DNA of the CDR3: TGTGCCAGCTCACCACGCGCGGGGGTCCAAGAGACCCAGTACTTC. The chain joins TRBV18 to TRBJ2-5, with 7 bases aligning to TRBD2. J lost 1 base, V lost 1 base, and 3 bases had no gene match. This CDR3 spans 15 amino acids. The germline V gene encodes CDR1 KGHSH and CDR2 LQKENI.

The chain carries TRBV5-1 and TRBJ1-6, with 7 bases identical to TRBD1. The CDR3 loop spans 15 amino acids. CDR1 and CDR2 from the germline V gene are SGHRS and YFSETQ. With 0 bases clipped from V and 8 bases from J, the junction kept 5 bases outside the gene matches. CDR3 protein: CASSLATGRYSPLHF. CDR3 bases: TGCGCCAGCAGCTTGGCGACAGGGAGGTATTCACCCCTCCACTTT. The full variable domain, in which reference TRBV5-1 and TRBJ1-6 provide the parts outside the CDR3, is KAGVTQTPRYLIKTRGQQVTLSCSPISGHRSVSWYQQTPGQGLQFLFEYFSETQRNKGNFPGRFSGRQFSNSRSEMNVSTLELGDSALYLCASSLATGRYSPLHFGNGTRLTVT.

This clone came up a few times. The V call is TRBV4-2, the J call TRBJ2-3; TRBD2 agrees at 12 bases. This CDR3 is 18 amino acids long. Trimming cost V 1 base and J 2 bases; bases outside gene matches: 7. From germline, CDR1 is LGHNA and CDR2 YNFKEQ. The CDR3 region has the DNA TGTGCCAGCAGCCAAGGACTAGCGGGGGCCGGATACACAGATACGCAGTATTTT. It yields the protein CASSQGLAGAGYTDTQYF.

The V and J genes are TRBV27 and TRBJ1-2, with 9 bases lining up with TRBD1. CDR3 length: 15 residues. Germline loops: CDR1 MNHEY, CDR2 SMNVEV (reference sequence). The V and J ends lost 3 bases and 11 bases, in that order; junction bases with no gene match: 13. For the CDR3, the DNA is TGTGCCAGCAGTTTTACCGGGACAGGGAGTTTTCGGTACACCTTC. Translating it yields CASSFTGTGSFRYTF.

The genes are TRBV7-3 and TRBJ2-3; 10 bases match TRBD1. Unmatched junction bases numbered 11, after V lost 5 bases and J lost 3 bases. The CDR3 is 17 residues long. Per germline, CDR1 SGHTA and CDR2 FQGTGA. The CDR3 spells CASSRGTTGGLTDTQYF. The CDR3 nucleotides are TGTGCCAGCAGCCGAGGCACGACAGGGGGCTTAACAGATACGCAGTATTTT.

The V and J genes are TRBV19 and TRBJ2-6; tentatively, D is TRBD1 (6 bases). The length of the CDR3 is 15 residues. V lost 7 bases, J lost 3 bases, and 13 bases lay in between. The germline CDR1 and CDR2 sequences are LNHDA and SQIVND (reference sequence). The CDR3: CASTGEWYGANVLTF. CDR3 DNA: TGTGCCAGTACAGGGGAATGGTATGGGGCCAACGTCCTGACTTTC.

V usage is TRBV20-1 and J usage is TRBJ1-2; the D gene is possibly TRBD1 (5 bases). V was cut by 3 bases and J by 8 bases, with 7 bases left in between. From germline, CDR1 is DFQATT and CDR2 SNEGSKA (reference sequence). The CDR3 contains 10 residues. CDR3 region: CSARTDGYTF. DNA for the CDR3: TGCAGTGCTAGGACAGACGGCTACACCTTC.

This clone has just a few counts. The gene calls are TRBV5-1 and TRBJ2-2; D may be TRBD1 (6 bases). CDR1 is SGHRS and CDR2 is YFSETQ in the germline V gene. The CDR3 extends over 16 amino acids. V shed 0 bases and J shed 1 base, with 10 bases lying between them. The CDR3 nucleotides are TGCGCCAGCAGCTTGGCTCCAGGGGAGAACACCGGGGAGCTGTTTTTT. Residues: CASSLAPGENTGELFF.

The chain is built from TRBV15 and TRBJ2-1; 8 bases match TRBD2. There are 16 residues in the CDR3. Germline CDR1 is LNHNV and CDR2 is YYDKDF (reference sequence). With V trimmed by 0 bases and J by 0 bases, 1 base remained unmatched. The CDR3 DNA reads TGTGCCACCAGCAGAGAAACTAGCGGCTCCTACAATGAGCAGTTCTTC. It yields the protein CATSRETSGSYNEQFF.